Below, 28 T cell receptor beta chains from the same sample are listed, as sequenced in a study of cytotoxic CD8 clonotypes in ibrutinib-treated CLL. Sequencing was performed with immunoSEQ multiplex PCR; in TCRdb, only in-frame clones are kept and a portion is missing. This table holds 65,000 to 85,000 clones, 90% found once. The sequences come from PBMCs, collected after 12 months of ibrutinib treatment. The receptor source for this set is a human donor with chronic lymphocytic leukemia.

V and J are TRBV27 and TRBJ2-7; D possibly corresponds to TRBD2 (5 bases). The CDR3 consists of 14 residues. Trimming removed 3 bases at V and 5 bases at J, with 14 bases between. Germline V gene sequence: CDR1 MNHEY, CDR2 SMNVEV (reference sequence). The chain's CDR3 is CASSFGRGSHEQYF. CDR3 DNA: TGTGCCAGCAGTTTCGGCAGAGGGTCCCACGAGCAGTACTTC.

The chain couples TRBV7-9 to TRBJ2-2; D not resolved. The CDR3 has 15 residues. V shed 1 base and J shed 1 base, with 7 bases lying between them. CDR1 SEHNR and CDR2 FQNEAQ come from the germline V gene (reference sequence). CDR3 nucleotides: TGTGCCAGCAGCTTAGGCACTAAGAACACCGGGGAGCTGTTTTTT. This translates into CASSLGTKNTGELFF.

V is TRBV29-1 and J is TRBJ1-1, with TRBD1 matching over 10 bases. The length of the CDR3 is 13 residues. Germline CDR1 SQVTM, CDR2 ANQGSEA. CDR3 bases: TGCAGTATGAGGACAGGGGGAAACACTGAAGCTTTCTTT. As protein: CSMRTGGNTEAFF.

The chain carries TRBV18 and TRBJ2-1; D is unresolved. The germline V gene has CDR1 KGHSH and CDR2 LQKENI. V was pared by 8 bases and J by 5 bases, with 19 bases between. The CDR3 runs to 15 residues. The CDR3 spells CASPRAPERNNEQFF. The CDR3 coding sequence is TGTGCCAGCCCTCGGGCTCCAGAAAGAAACAATGAGCAGTTCTTC. Full variable domain (remainder filled in from reference TRBV18 and TRBJ2-1): NAGVMQNPRHLVRRRGQEARLRCSPMKGHSHVYWYRQLPEEGLKFMVYLQKENIIDESGMPKERFSAEFPKEGPSILRIQQVVRGDSAAYFCASPRAPERNNEQFFGPGTRLTVL.

The chain links TRBV4-1 to TRBJ2-1; 13 positions match TRBD2. Losses at the gene ends were 4 bases for V and 0 bases for J; bases not matched to a gene: 9. The V gene's germline CDR1 is MGHRA and CDR2 YSYEKL. The CDR3 is 19 amino acids. The CDR3 DNA follows: TGCGCCAGCAGCCCTTCCGGGACTAGCGGGAACAGCTCCTACAATGAGCAGTTCTTC. This gives the protein CASSPSGTSGNSSYNEQFF.

CDR3 loop: CASSPFGGGYGYTF. In DNA, the CDR3 is TGTGCCAGCAGCCCATTCGGGGGCGGGTATGGCTACACCTTC. J is TRBJ1-2 and V is TRBV7-6; D is perhaps TRBD1 (6 bases). Trimming cost V 5 bases and J 5 bases, with 15 bases left between them. The CDR3 runs 14 residues. Per germline, CDR1 SGHVS and CDR2 FNYEAQ.

This chain joins TRBV5-8 and TRBJ1-4; D might be TRBD1 (5 bases). The CDR3 spans 15 residues. Germline-derived CDR1 and CDR2 are SGHTS and YDEGEE. Trimming took 5 bases from V and 1 from J, leaving 12 bases between them. The CDR3 DNA reads TGTGCCAGCAGATTCGCAGGGATAACTAATGAAAAACTGTTTTTT. This encodes CASRFAGITNEKLFF.

The chain couples TRBV19 to TRBJ2-1, with 15 bases identical to TRBD2. Germline V gene lookup returns CDR1 LNHDA and CDR2 SQIVND (reference sequence). The junction had 14 bases not matched to a gene; V was cut back by 1 base and J by 7 bases. This CDR3 is built from 20 residues. The CDR3 region has the DNA TGTGCCAGTAGTATAGTCCTGAGGACTAGCGGGAGGGCCCTGTATAATGAGCAGTTCTTC. This translates into CASSIVLRTSGRALYNEQFF.

The CDR3 loop reads CASSEGGGYNEQFF. CDR3 bases: TGCGCCAGCAGCGAGGGCGGGGGCTACAATGAGCAGTTCTTC. The V gene is TRBV5-1, the J gene TRBJ2-1, with 7 bases aligning to TRBD2. The CDR3 covers 14 residues. V gave up 4 bases and J gave up 3 bases; unmatched junction bases: 4. Germline CDR1 is SGHRS and CDR2 is YFSETQ.

This clone was counted once. The V gene is TRBV5-6, the J gene TRBJ2-5; D possibly corresponds to TRBD1 (5 bases). The CDR3 extends over 14 amino acids. The germline V gene has CDR1 SGHDT and CDR2 YYEEEE. The V end was cut by 4 bases, the J end by 2 bases, with 12 bases between. The CDR3 reads CASSRPGQQETQYF. CDR3 sequence (DNA): TGTGCCAGCAGCCGCCCAGGGCAGCAAGAGACCCAGTACTTC.

The chain joins TRBV29-1 to TRBJ2-1; the match to TRBD2 covers 10 bases. V lost 3 bases and J lost 4; bases outside the gene matches: 6. Germline lookup yields CDR1 SQVTM and CDR2 ANQGSEA. The CDR3 covers 15 residues. CDR3 in amino acids: CSVDEAGGRYNEQFF. The CDR3 coding sequence is TGCAGCGTTGACGAAGCGGGAGGGCGGTACAATGAGCAGTTCTTC.

This clone was detected once. The chain carries TRBV5-1 and TRBJ1-6; D uncertain. The CDR3 extends over 15 amino acids. The germline gives CDR1 SGHRS, CDR2 YFSETQ. Trimming removed 0 bases from V and 7 bases from J, with 11 bases in between. The CDR3 DNA is TGCGCCAGCAGCTTGGTTGGGGTCGGAAATTCACCCCTCCACTTT. Its protein product is CASSLVGVGNSPLHF.

This chain links TRBV18 with TRBJ1-4; the D is unclear. The CDR3 is made up of 15 amino acids. Germline-derived CDR1 and CDR2 are KGHSH and LQKENI. V lost 4 bases and J lost 0, with 9 bases in between. The CDR3 loop is CASSRGTATNEKLFF. Here the CDR3 DNA reads TGTGCCAGCTCACGAGGTACTGCAACTAATGAAAAACTGTTTTTT.

This chain links TRBV19 with TRBJ2-1; 7 nucleotides line up with TRBD2. Germline V gene sequence: CDR1 LNHDA, CDR2 SQIVND (reference sequence). The CDR3 length is 15 residues. V lost 5 bases to trimming and J lost 0 bases; unmatched junction nucleotides: 4. The CDR3 DNA sequence: TGTGCCAGTAGTCTAGCGGACCTCTCCTACAATGAGCAGTTCTTC. Its translation is CASSLADLSYNEQFF. Complete variable domain (other parts from reference TRBV19 and TRBJ2-1): DGGITQSPKYLFRKEGQNVTLSCEQNLNHDAMYWYRQDPGQGLRLIYYSQIVNDFQKGDIAEGYSVSREKKESFPLTVTSAQKNPTAFYLCASSLADLSYNEQFFGPGTRLTVL.

V and J are TRBV19 and TRBJ1-2; possibly TRBD1 for D (6 bases). V lost 3 bases, J lost 3 bases, and 23 bases lay in between. The germline V gene has CDR1 LNHDA and CDR2 SQIVND (reference sequence). This CDR3 has 18 amino acids. The CDR3 DNA follows: TGTGCCAGTAGTATCCAATCCTCTGTAGGGGGTAGAGACTATGGCTACACCTTC. This sequence encodes CASSIQSSVGGRDYGYTF. The whole variable domain, remainder taken from reference TRBV19 and TRBJ1-2, is DGGITQSPKYLFRKEGQNVTLSCEQNLNHDAMYWYRQDPGQGLRLIYYSQIVNDFQKGDIAEGYSVSREKKESFPLTVTSAQKNPTAFYLCASSIQSSVGGRDYGYTFGSGTRLTVV.

The chain joins TRBV5-4 to TRBJ2-2; 12 nucleotides agree with TRBD2. CDR1 is SGHNT, CDR2 YYREEE, per germline (reference sequence). The CDR3 runs to 16 residues. With 4 bases clipped from V and 7 bases from J, the junction kept 8 bases outside the gene matches. CDR3 DNA: TGTGCCAGCAGCGCTCAATCGGGACTAGCGGGCGGGGAGCTGTTTTTT. Translation: CASSAQSGLAGGELFF.

V is TRBV14 and J is TRBJ2-3; 12 nucleotides align to TRBD1. The CDR3 consists of 19 residues. After removal of 2 bases from V and 0 bases from J, the junction contained 9 bases not matched to a gene. CDR1 is SGHDN and CDR2 is FVKESK in the germline V gene. The CDR3 is CASSQTGTGGLFSTDTQYF. The DNA for the CDR3 is TGTGCCAGCAGCCAAACCGGGACAGGGGGCCTTTTCAGCACAGATACGCAGTATTTT.

In its sample, this clone was seen once. The chain employs TRBV27 and TRBJ1-3; tentative D call: TRBD1 (5 bases). V gave up 6 bases and J gave up 3 bases, with 18 bases separating them. Germline V lookup: CDR1 MNHEY, CDR2 SMNVEV (reference sequence). The CDR3 is 16 amino acids. CDR3 residues: CASSPPPGGIGNTIYF. CDR3 sequence (DNA): TGTGCCAGCAGCCCCCCACCCGGGGGTATTGGAAACACCATATATTTT.

The V and J genes are TRBV6-6 and TRBJ2-7, with D uncertain. This CDR3 region has 13 residues. V gave up 7 bases and J gave up 3 bases, with 13 bases separating them. Germline V CDR1 and CDR2: MNHNY, SVGAGI (reference sequence). The CDR3 coding sequence is TGTGCCAGCACCAGGCAGCATGGCTACGAGCAGTACTTC. It is translated as CASTRQHGYEQYF.

This chain joins TRBV2 and TRBJ1-2; 7 nucleotides align to TRBD1. The CDR3 extends over 14 amino acids. J was trimmed by 5 bases and V by 8 bases; bases with no gene match: 11. Germline V gene data show CDR1 as SNHLY and CDR2 as FYNNEI. The CDR3 spells CASGKTGRGYGYTF. The CDR3, as DNA: TGTGCCAGCGGAAAGACAGGGCGAGGATATGGCTACACCTTC.

The V call is TRBV6-1, the J call TRBJ1-5; no clear D gene. CDR1 MNHNS and CDR2 SASEGT come from the germline V gene. This CDR3 spans 16 amino acids. Between the trimmed V and J ends, which lost 4 bases and 0 bases, there was a span of 13 bases. This chain's CDR3 is CASSGYQQLSNQPQHF. The CDR3, as DNA: TGTGCCAGCAGTGGGTACCAGCAGCTTAGCAATCAGCCCCAGCATTTT.

The V gene is TRBV25-1, the J gene TRBJ2-4, with TRBD1 matching 7 bases. CDR1 and CDR2 from the germline V gene are MGHDK and SYGVNS. The CDR3 contains 13 residues. V dropped 7 bases and J dropped 5; count of bases not matched to a gene: 5. DNA for the CDR3: TGTGCCAGCAATTCAGGGGGAGAAAACATTCAGTACTTC. This codes for CASNSGGENIQYF.

V usage is TRBV6-6 and J usage is TRBJ2-7; D possibly corresponds to TRBD2 (6 bases). Trimming cost V 7 bases and J 0 bases, with 10 bases left between them. Germline V lookup: CDR1 MNHNY, CDR2 SVGAGI (reference sequence). The CDR3 is 13 residues long. CDR3 residues: CASTYGGSYEQYF. The CDR3 DNA sequence: TGTGCCAGCACCTACGGGGGCTCCTACGAGCAGTACTTC.

This clone came up once. The V gene is TRBV19, the J gene TRBJ1-2, with D perhaps TRBD1 (6 bases). CDR3 length: 18 amino acids. V lost 5 bases to trimming and J lost 2 bases, with 24 bases between them. The germline V gene encodes CDR1 LNHDA and CDR2 SQIVND (reference sequence). The CDR3 DNA is TGTGCCAGTAGTGGCCCGTCGTCCCTCAGGGGTCCGAACTATGGCTACACCTTC. It translates to CASSGPSSLRGPNYGYTF.

This chain joins TRBV6-5 and TRBJ2-7, with D perhaps assigned TRBD1 or TRBD2 (6 bases each). V lost 1 base, J lost 4 bases, and 17 bases lay in between. The CDR3 contains 16 residues. Germline-derived CDR1 and CDR2 are MNHEY and SVGAGI. As DNA, the CDR3 is TGTGCCAGCAGTTACTTGGTCGGGAGAGGGGGATACGAGCAGTACTTC. Amino acid sequence: CASSYLVGRGGYEQYF.

The chain is built from TRBV7-2 and TRBJ2-7; no definite D call. V was cut by 5 bases and J by 5 bases, with 16 bases left in between. Germline values: CDR1 SGHTA, CDR2 FQGNSA. The CDR3 is 14 amino acids. The CDR3 DNA reads TGTGCCAGCAGCGCACGCACCTGGGGTAACGAGCAGTACTTC. It codes for CASSARTWGNEQYF.

The chain couples TRBV9 to TRBJ2-1; D is unclear. Per the germline V gene, CDR1 is SGDLS and CDR2 is YYNGEE. The CDR3 sequence is 14 residues long. Between the trimmed V and J ends, which lost 0 bases and 4 bases, there was a span of 8 bases. The CDR3 here is CASSVADLYNEQFF. CDR3 sequence (DNA): TGTGCCAGCAGCGTAGCGGACCTATACAATGAGCAGTTCTTC.

The chain recombines TRBV28 with TRBJ2-5; 11 nucleotides agree with TRBD2. Germline V gene sequence: CDR1 MDHEN, CDR2 SYDVKM. Trimming cost V 2 bases and J 7 bases; bases outside gene matches: 24. The CDR3 extends over 21 amino acids. The CDR3 region is CASSLRPGSFMRLAGKGTQYF. CDR3 in DNA: TGTGCCAGCAGTTTACGCCCAGGCTCCTTCATGCGACTAGCGGGAAAGGGGACCCAGTACTTC.